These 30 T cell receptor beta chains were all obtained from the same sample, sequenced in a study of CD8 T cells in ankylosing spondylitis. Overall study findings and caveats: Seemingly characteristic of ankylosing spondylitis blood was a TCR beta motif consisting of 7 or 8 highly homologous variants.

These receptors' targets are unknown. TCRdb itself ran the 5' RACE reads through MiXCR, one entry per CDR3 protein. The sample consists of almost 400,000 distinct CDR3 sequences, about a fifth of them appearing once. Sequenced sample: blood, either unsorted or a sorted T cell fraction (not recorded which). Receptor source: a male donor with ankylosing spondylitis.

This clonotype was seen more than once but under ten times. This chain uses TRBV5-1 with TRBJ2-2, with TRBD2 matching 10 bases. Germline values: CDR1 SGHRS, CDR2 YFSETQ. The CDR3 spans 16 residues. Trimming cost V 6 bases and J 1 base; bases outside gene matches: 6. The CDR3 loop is CASTTEREGNTGELFF. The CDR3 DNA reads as TGCGCCAGCACCACAGAGCGGGAGGGGAACACCGGGGAGCTGTTTTTT.

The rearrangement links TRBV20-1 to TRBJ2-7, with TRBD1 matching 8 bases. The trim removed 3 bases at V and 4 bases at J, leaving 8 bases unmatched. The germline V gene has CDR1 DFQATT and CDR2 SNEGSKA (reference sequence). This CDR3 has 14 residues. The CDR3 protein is CSASPPGGRYEQYF. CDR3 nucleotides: TGCAGTGCTAGCCCACCAGGGGGCCGGTACGAGCAGTACTTC.

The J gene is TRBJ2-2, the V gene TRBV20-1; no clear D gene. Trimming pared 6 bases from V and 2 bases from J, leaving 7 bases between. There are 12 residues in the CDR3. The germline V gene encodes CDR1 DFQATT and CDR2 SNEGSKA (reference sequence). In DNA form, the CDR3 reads TGCAGTGCCATGGAAAACACCGGGGAGCTGTTTTTT. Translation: CSAMENTGELFF.

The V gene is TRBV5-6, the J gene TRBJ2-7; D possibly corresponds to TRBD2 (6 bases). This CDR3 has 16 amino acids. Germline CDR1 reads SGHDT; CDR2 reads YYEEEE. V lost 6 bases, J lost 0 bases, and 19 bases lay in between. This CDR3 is CASTEVGRGSSYEQYF. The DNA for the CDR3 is TGTGCCAGCACCGAGGTAGGGCGGGGAAGCTCCTACGAGCAGTACTTC.

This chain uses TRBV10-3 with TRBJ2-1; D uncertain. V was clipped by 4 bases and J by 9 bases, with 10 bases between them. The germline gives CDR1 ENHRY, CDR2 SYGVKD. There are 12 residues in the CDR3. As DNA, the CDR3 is TGTGCCATCAGTGCTGACAACCCTGAGCAGTTCTTC. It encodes CAISADNPEQFF.

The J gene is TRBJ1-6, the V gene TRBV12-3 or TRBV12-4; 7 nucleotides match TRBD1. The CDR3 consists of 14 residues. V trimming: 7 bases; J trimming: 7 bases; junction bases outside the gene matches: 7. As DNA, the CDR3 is TGTGCCAGCAACCCGACAGGGCGGAATTCACCCCTCCACTTT. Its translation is CASNPTGRNSPLHF.

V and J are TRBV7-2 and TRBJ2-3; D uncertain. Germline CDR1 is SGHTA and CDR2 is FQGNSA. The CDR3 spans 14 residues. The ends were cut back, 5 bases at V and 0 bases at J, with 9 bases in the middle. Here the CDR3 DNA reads TGTGCCAGCAGCCCCCTCCAGAGCACAGATACGCAGTATTTT. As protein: CASSPLQSTDTQYF.

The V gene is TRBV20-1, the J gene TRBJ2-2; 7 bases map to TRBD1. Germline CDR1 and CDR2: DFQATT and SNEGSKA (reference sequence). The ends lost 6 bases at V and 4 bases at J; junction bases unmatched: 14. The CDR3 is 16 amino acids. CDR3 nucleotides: TGCAGTGCCGGAACCGGGACAGCCGGTGGCACCGGGGAGCTGTTTTTT. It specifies CSAGTGTAGGTGELFF.

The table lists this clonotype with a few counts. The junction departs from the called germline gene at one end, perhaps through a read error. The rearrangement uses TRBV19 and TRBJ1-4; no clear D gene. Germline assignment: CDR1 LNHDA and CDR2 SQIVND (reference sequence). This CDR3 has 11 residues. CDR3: CASSIGGKTVF. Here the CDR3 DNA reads TGTGCCAGTAGTATTGGCGGGAAAACTGTTTTT.

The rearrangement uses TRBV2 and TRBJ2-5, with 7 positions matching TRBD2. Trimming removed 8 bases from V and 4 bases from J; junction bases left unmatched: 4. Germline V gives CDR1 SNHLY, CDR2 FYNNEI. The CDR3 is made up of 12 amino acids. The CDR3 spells CASRGVGETQYF. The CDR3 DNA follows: TGTGCCAGCCGGGGGGTTGGAGAGACCCAGTACTTC.

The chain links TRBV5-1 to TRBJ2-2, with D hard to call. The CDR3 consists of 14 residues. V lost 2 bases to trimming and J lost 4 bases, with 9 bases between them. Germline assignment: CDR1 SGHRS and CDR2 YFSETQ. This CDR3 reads CASSFGVTTGELFF. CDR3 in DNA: TGCGCCAGCAGCTTCGGCGTAACCACCGGGGAGCTGTTTTTT.

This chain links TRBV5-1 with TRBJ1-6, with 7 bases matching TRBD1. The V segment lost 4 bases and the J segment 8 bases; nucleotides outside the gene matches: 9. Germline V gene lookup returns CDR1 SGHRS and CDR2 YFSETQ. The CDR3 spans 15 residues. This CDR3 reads CASSQGQEIYSPLHF. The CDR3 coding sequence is TGCGCCAGCAGCCAAGGACAGGAAATTTATTCACCCCTCCACTTT.

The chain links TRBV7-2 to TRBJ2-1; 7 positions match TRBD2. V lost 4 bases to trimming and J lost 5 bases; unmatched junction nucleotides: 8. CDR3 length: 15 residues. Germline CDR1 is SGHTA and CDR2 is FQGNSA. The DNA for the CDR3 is TGTGCCAGCAGCTCGGTTTGGGGGAGGGACAATGAGCAGTTCTTC. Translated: CASSSVWGRDNEQFF. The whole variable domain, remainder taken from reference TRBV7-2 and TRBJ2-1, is GAGVSQSPSNKVTEKGKDVELRCDPISGHTALYWYRQSLGQGLEFLIYFQGNSAPDKSGLPSDRFSAERTGGSVSTLTIQRTQQEDSAVYLCASSSVWGRDNEQFFGPGTRLTVL.

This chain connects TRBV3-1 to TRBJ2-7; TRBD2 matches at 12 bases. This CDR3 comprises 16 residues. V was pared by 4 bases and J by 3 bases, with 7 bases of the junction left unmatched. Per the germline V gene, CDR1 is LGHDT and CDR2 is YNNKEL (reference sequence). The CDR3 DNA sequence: TGTGCCAGCAGCCTGACTAGCGGGAGAGGTCGCTACGAGCAGTACTTC. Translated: CASSLTSGRGRYEQYF.

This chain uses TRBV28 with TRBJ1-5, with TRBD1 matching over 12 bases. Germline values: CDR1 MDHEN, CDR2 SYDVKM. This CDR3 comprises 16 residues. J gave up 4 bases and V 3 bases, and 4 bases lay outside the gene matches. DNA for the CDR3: TGTGCCAGCAGTTTGGGACAGGGGGCGATTAATCAGCCCCAGCATTTT. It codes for CASSLGQGAINQPQHF.

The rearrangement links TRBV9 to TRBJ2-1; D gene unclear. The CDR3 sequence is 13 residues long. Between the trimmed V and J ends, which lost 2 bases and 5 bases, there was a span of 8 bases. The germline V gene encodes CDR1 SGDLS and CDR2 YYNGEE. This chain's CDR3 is CASSVSANNEQFF. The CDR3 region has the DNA TGTGCCAGCAGCGTGAGCGCTAACAATGAGCAGTTCTTC. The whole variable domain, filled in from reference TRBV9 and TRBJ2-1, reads DSGVTQTPKHLITATGQRVTLRCSPRSGDLSVYWYQQSLDQGLQFLIQYYNGEERAKGNILERFSAQQFPDLHSELNLSSLELGDSALYFCASSVSANNEQFFGPGTRLTVL.

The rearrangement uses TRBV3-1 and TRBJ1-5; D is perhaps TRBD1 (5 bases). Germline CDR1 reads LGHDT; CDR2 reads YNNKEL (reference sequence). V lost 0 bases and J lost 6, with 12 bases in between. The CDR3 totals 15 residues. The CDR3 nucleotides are TGTGCCAGCAGCCAAGAGGGGGGAATTCGTCAGCCCCAGCATTTT. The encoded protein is CASSQEGGIRQPQHF.

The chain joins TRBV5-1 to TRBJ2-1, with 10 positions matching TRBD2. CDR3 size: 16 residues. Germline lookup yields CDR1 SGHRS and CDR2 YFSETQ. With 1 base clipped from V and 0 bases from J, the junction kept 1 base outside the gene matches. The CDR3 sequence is CASSLWTSGSYNEQFF. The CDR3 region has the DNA TGCGCCAGCAGCTTGTGGACTAGCGGCTCCTACAATGAGCAGTTCTTC.

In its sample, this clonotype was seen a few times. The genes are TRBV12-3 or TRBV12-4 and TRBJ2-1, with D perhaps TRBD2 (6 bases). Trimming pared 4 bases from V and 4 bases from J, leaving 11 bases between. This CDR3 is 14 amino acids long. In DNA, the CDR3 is TGTGCCAGCAGTTATGCTAGCGCATACAATGAGCAGTTCTTC. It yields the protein CASSYASAYNEQFF.

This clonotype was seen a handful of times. Here the CDR3 reads CASSQPGLGETQYF. CDR3 sequence (DNA): TGCGCCAGCAGCCAACCCGGGTTAGGGGAGACCCAGTACTTC. The V call is TRBV5-1, the J call TRBJ2-5; no definite D call. The CDR3 has 14 amino acids. Trimming removed 4 bases at V and 5 bases at J, with 15 bases between. Germline V lookup: CDR1 SGHRS, CDR2 YFSETQ.

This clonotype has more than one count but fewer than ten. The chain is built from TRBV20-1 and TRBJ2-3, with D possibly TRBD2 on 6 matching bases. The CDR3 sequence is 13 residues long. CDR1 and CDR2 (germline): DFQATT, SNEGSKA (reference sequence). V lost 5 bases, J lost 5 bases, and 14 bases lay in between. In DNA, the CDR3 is TGCAGTGCTGAGAAGTTTAGCGGAGATACGCAGTATTTT. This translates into CSAEKFSGDTQYF.

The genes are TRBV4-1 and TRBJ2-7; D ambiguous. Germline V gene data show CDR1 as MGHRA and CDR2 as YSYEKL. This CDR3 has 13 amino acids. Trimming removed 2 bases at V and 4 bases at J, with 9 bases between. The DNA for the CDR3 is TGCGCCAGCAGCCAAAGGATGGGGTACGAGCAGTACTTC. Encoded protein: CASSQRMGYEQYF.

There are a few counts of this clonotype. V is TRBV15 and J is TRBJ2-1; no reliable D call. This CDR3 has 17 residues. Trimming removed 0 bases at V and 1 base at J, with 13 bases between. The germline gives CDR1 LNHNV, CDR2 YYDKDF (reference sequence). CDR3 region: CATSRDLGSGSYNEQFF. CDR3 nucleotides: TGTGCCACCAGCAGAGATTTGGGATCGGGTTCCTACAATGAGCAGTTCTTC.

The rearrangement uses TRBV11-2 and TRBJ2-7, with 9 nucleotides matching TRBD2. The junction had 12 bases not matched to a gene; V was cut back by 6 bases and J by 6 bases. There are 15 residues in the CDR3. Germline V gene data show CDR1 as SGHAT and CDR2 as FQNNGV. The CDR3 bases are TGTGCCAGCAGACGACCGGGACTAGCTCGGCTCGAGCAGTACTTC. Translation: CASRRPGLARLEQYF. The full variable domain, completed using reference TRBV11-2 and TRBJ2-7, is EAGVAQSPRYKIIEKRQSVAFWCNPISGHATLYWYQQILGQGPKLLIQFQNNGVVDDSQLPKDRFSAERLKGVDSTLKIQPAKLEDSAVYLCASRRPGLARLEQYFGPGTRLTVT.

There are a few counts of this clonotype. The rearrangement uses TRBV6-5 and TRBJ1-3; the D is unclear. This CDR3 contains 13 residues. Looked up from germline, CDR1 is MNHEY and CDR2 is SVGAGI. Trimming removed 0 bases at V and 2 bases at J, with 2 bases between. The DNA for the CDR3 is TGTGCCAGCAGTTACTCGACTGGAAACACCATATATTTT. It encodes CASSYSTGNTIYF.

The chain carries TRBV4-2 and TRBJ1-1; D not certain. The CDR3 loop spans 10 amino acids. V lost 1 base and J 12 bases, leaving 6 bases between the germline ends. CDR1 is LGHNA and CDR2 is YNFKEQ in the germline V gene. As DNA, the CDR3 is TGTGCCAGCAGCCAAGTAGCGACTTTCTTT. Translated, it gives CASSQVATFF.

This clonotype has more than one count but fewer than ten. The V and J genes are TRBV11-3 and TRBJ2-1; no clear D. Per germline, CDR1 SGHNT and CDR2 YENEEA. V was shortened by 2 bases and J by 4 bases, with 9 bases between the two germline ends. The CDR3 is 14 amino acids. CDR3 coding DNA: TGTGCCAGCAGCTTATACGGGTCTTACAATGAGCAGTTCTTC. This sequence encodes CASSLYGSYNEQFF.

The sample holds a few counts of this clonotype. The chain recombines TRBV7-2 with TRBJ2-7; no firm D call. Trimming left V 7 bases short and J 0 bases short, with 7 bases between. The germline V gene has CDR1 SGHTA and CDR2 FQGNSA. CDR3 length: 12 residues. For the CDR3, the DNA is TGTGCCAGCACCGTTAGCTCCTACGAGCAGTACTTC. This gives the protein CASTVSSYEQYF.

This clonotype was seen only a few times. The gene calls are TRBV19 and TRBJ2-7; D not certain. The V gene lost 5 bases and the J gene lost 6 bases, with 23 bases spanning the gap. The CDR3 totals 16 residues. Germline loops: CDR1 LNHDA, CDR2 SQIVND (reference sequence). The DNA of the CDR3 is TGTGCCAGTAGTCAGGTCGTGTGGACGGATCCTGGCGAGCAGTACTTC. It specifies CASSQVVWTDPGEQYF.

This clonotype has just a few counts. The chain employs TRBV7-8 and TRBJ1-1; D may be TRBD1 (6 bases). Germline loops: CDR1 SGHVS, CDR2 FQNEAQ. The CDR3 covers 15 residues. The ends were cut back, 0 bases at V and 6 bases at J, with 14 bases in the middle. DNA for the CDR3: TGTGCCAGCAGCTTAGCCGAACAGGGCTTCGCTGAAGCTTTCTTT. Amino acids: CASSLAEQGFAEAFF.